Detailed here is one T cell receptor (beta chain). The CDR3 covers 15 residues. Germline V lookup: CDR1 SGHAT, CDR2 FQNNGV. Trimming removed 4 bases from V and 0 bases from J, with 10 bases in between. The record originates from a study of shared clonotypes between healthy human individuals. Profiling relied on immunoSEQ multiplex PCR, and the TCRdb table lists in-frame clones only, not all of them. The sample shows 1.6 million or so clones, roughly 96% of them seen only once. The chain is built from TRBV11-2 and TRBJ1-3, with TRBD1 as a possible D gene (5 bases). This receptor was obtained from a man aged 30 to 45 in good health. The sequenced material came from naive CD4+ T cells sorted from blood. Regarding subset: CD45RA+ positively selected. The CDR3 loop reads CASSSRGVSGNTIYF. DNA for the CDR3: TGTGCCAGCAGCTCGAGAGGGGTCTCTGGAAACACCATATATTTT. Full variable domain (remainder filled in from reference TRBV11-2 and TRBJ1-3): EAGVAQSPRYKIIEKRQSVAFWCNPISGHATLYWYQQILGQGPKLLIQFQNNGVVDDSQLPKDRFSAERLKGVDSTLKIQPAKLEDSAVYLCASSSRGVSGNTIYFGEGSWLTVV.